The TCR beta chain under discussion was sequenced for a study of Tregs in tolerant kidney transplant recipients. General study points: Donor-specific Treg expansion exceeded global Treg expansion in tolerant patients, suggesting antigen drive. No direct test of biological reproducibility was done here. The most relevant donor-specific Treg TCRbeta repertoire apparently came from expansion with activated donor B cells.

The ends were cut back, 7 bases at V and 7 bases at J, with 17 bases in the middle. The CDR3 runs 14 residues. The germline V gene encodes CDR1 ENHRY and CDR2 SYGVKD. Data came from immunoSEQ multiplex PCR; TCRdb stores just in-frame clones and leaves some out. The sample carries 50,000 to 75,000 clones, 70% to 90% recorded once. Points on this clone: Antigen unknown.

Before regulatory T cell sorting, thawed PBMCs rested overnight at 37°C in approximately 200 IU/ml IL-2. The chain combines TRBV10-3 with TRBJ2-1; D might be TRBD2 (6 bases). This receptor was obtained from a human donor who received a combined kidney and bone marrow transplant. This material consisted of Tregs from blood, taken before the transplant. The CDR3 spells CAIMSGSGGNEQFF. The CDR3 DNA sequence: TGTGCCATCATGTCCGGGAGTGGGGGAAATGAGCAGTTCTTC.